The rows below give T cell receptor beta chains drawn from one sample of a study of blood T cell repertoires in COVID-19. Sequenced by immunoSEQ multiplex PCR; TCRdb stores in-frame clones only, minus some. The sample has roughly 200,000 clones, 80% to 90% seen once. The material sequenced was peripheral blood. Receptors were obtained from a human donor in a cohort sampled during active COVID-19. CDR3s include the opening cysteine and the closing phenylalanine or tryptophan. The D gene is left open where the match is weak. Clone size appears in some rows only: once, few, many, or a class for an expanded clone.

J gene | clone size | V gene | D gene | CDR3 length | CDR3 DNA | CDR3 protein
TRBJ1-3 | NA | TRBV28 | NA | 15 | TGTGCCAGCACCATTACCCCGACTGCTGGAAACACCATATATTTT | CASTITPTAGNTIYF
TRBJ2-2 | NA | TRBV12-5 | TRBD1 | 19 | TGTGCTAGTGGTTTGGTACTCACGGGACAGGGGGCAGAGACCGGGGAGCTGTTTTTT | CASGLVLTGQGAETGELFF
TRBJ2-2 | NA | TRBV18 | NA | 14 | TGTGCCAGCTCACAAAACACGAACACCGGGGAGCTGTTTTTT | CASSQNTNTGELFF
TRBJ2-2 | NA | TRBV2 | NA | 15 | TGTGCCAGCAGTATACGACAGAGGAACACCGGGGAGCTGTTTTTT | CASSIRQRNTGELFF
TRBJ2-5 | few | TRBV29-1 | NA | 13 | TGCAGCGTTGCAGGCGGGAACCAAGAGACCCAGTACTTC | CSVAGGNQETQYF
TRBJ2-1 | NA | TRBV3-1/TRBV3-2 | TRBD2 | 19 | TGTGCCAGCAGCCAAGTTGGGGGGACTAGCGGGAGAAACAGGAATGAGCAGTTCTTC | CASSQVGGTSGRNRNEQFF
TRBJ2-1 | NA | TRBV6-6 | TRBD2 | 16 | TGTGCCAGCAGTCGACTAGCGGGAAGGGAAGACAATGAGCAGTTCTTC | CASSRLAGREDNEQFF
TRBJ2-1 | NA | TRBV7-9 | TRBD2 | 17 | TGTGCCAGCAGCACGAGACTAGCGGCATCCAACTACAATGAGCAGTTCTTC | CASSTRLAASNYNEQFF
TRBJ1-5 | once | TRBV27 | TRBD1 | 13 | TGTGCCAGCGCAGCAGGGGGTTATCAGCCCCAGCATTTT | CASAAGGYQPQHF
TRBJ1-6 | NA | TRBV3-1/TRBV3-2 | NA | 16 | TGTGCCAGCAGCCGCCTGAGCGGAGAGTATAATTCACCCCTCCACTTT | CASSRLSGEYNSPLHF
TRBJ2-3 | NA | TRBV28 | NA | 17 | TGTGCCAGCAGTTTAAGGCGGGGTATCTTTGGTACAGATACGCAGTATTTT | CASSLRRGIFGTDTQYF
TRBJ2-1 | NA | TRBV7-9 | NA | 14 | TGTGCCAGCAGCTTTTCGGGAGTTGGGAATGAGCAGTTCTTC | CASSFSGVGNEQFF
TRBJ2-7 | NA | TRBV24-1 | TRBD1 | 14 | TGTGCCACCAGTGAGGGACAGGGGGCCGGCGAGCAGTACTTC | CATSEGQGAGEQYF
TRBJ2-7 | NA | TRBV12-3/TRBV12-4 | TRBD1 | 13 | TGTGCCAGCAGCCGGACAGGGGCCAACGAGCAGTACTTC | CASSRTGANEQYF
TRBJ2-5 | NA | TRBV28 | NA | 11 | TGTGCCAGCAGTAACCCAGTTACCCAGTACTTC | CASSNPVTQYF
TRBJ2-3 | NA | TRBV28 | NA | 15 | TGTGCCAGCAGCCAAGGGGCGGGGAGCACAGATACGCAGTATTTT | CASSQGAGSTDTQYF
TRBJ2-5 | NA | TRBV5-5 | NA | 14 | TGTGCCAGCAGCTTGCGCGCAGGCCCTCAGACCCAGTACTTC | CASSLRAGPQTQYF
TRBJ2-2 | NA | TRBV14 | TRBD1 | 17 | TGTGCCAGCAGCCGCCCGAAGACAGGGGACCTTCCCGGGGAGCTGTTTTTT | CASSRPKTGDLPGELFF
TRBJ2-7 | NA | TRBV5-1 | NA | 14 | TGCGCCAGCAAGACTGAAGGGAGTAGCGACGAGCAGTACTTC | CASKTEGSSDEQYF
TRBJ2-1 | NA | TRBV6-5 | TRBD2 | 15 | TGTGCCAGCTCGGGACTAGCGGGAGGGCCAGGTGAGCAGTTCTTC | CASSGLAGGPGEQFF
TRBJ2-1 | NA | TRBV19 | TRBD1 | 15 | TGTGCCAGTAGGGGACAGGGAATTTCACACAATGAGCAGTTCTTC | CASRGQGISHNEQFF
TRBJ2-7 | once | TRBV5-6 | NA | 15 | TGTGCCAGCAGCTTGATCGGGTTGGGTCGTTATGAGCAGTACTTC | CASSLIGLGRYEQYF
TRBJ2-1 | once | TRBV28 | TRBD2 | 16 | TGTGCCAGCAGTGATAGCGGGATGAGCTCCTACAATGAGCAGTTCTTC | CASSDSGMSSYNEQFF
TRBJ2-3 | NA | TRBV20-1 | NA | 11 | TGCAGTGCTCCGTCCACAGATACGCAGTATTTT | CSAPSTDTQYF
TRBJ2-1 | NA | TRBV27 | NA | 13 | TGTGCCAGCAGTCCCGGACTCCTCAATGAGCAGTTCTTC | CASSPGLLNEQFF
TRBJ1-5 | NA | TRBV5-8 | TRBD1 | 16 | TGTGCCAGCAGCTTGGTCGGGACAGGTAACCGGCAGCCCCAGCATTTT | CASSLVGTGNRQPQHF
TRBJ2-3 | NA | TRBV30 | NA | 13 | TGTGCCTGGAGCCGAGAATTCACAGATACGCAGTATTTT | CAWSREFTDTQYF
TRBJ2-7 | NA | TRBV6-1 | NA | 15 | TGTGCCAGCAGTGAAGGGCTAGAGGCCTCCTACGAGCAGTACTTC | CASSEGLEASYEQYF
TRBJ2-3 | NA | TRBV27 | NA | 15 | TGTGCCAGCAGTACCCGCAGGGCTGGCACAGATACGCAGTATTTT | CASSTRRAGTDTQYF
TRBJ1-5 | NA | TRBV27 | TRBD1 | 20 | TGTGCCAGCAGTTCCCAGCTGTGGGGACCGGGACAGGGTAACAATCAGCCCCAGCATTTT | CASSSQLWGPGQGNNQPQHF
TRBJ1-1 | NA | TRBV10-3 | NA | 17 | TGTGCCATCAGTGAGTCGGGTTCCAGGCAGATGAACACTGAAGCTTTCTTT | CAISESGSRQMNTEAFF
TRBJ2-7 | NA | TRBV5-6 | NA | 16 | TGTGCCAGCAGCTTGGCTAGGGACACATCACTCTACGAGCAGTACTTC | CASSLARDTSLYEQYF
TRBJ1-6 | NA | TRBV7-2 | NA | 12 | TGTGCCAGCAGCATCAGTGACACACCCCTCCACTTT | CASSISDTPLHF
TRBJ2-1 | NA | TRBV4-1 | TRBD2 | 16 | TGCGCCAGCAGCCACATACTAGCGGGCTCGGGCCATGAGCAGTTCTTC | CASSHILAGSGHEQFF
TRBJ2-6 | NA | TRBV27 | NA | 17 | TGTGCCAGCAGTTCTCACGGGGTTTCCCCTGGGGCCAACGTCCTGACTTTC | CASSSHGVSPGANVLTF